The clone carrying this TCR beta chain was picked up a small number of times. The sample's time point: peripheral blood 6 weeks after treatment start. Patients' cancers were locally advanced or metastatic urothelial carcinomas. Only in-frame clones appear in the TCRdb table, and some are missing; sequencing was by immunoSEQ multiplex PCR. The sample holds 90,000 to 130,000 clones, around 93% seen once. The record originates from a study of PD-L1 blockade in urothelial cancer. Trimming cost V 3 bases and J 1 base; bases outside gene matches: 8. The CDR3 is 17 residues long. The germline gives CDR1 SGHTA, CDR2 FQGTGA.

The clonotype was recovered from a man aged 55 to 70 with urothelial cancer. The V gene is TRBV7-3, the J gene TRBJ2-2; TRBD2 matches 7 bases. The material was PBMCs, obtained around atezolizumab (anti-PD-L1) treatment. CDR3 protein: CASSFLAGRGNTGELFF. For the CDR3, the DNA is TGTGCCAGCAGCTTTTTGGCGGGGAGGGGGAACACCGGGGAGCTGTTTTTT.